The 20 T cell receptor beta chains in this list originate from one sample, sequenced in a study of OX40 agonist ivuxolimab in advanced cancers. This table comes from immunoSEQ multiplex PCR, and its TCRdb copy is limited to in-frame clones, with some not included. Of around 39,000 clones in the sample, 65% to 90% were seen once. The specimen was CD4+ or CD8+ T cells sorted from blood, collected in a trial of the OX40 agonist ivuxolimab. These receptors were collected from an adult with an advanced solid tumor such as melanoma, head and neck, liver or kidney cancer.

This clone was seen just once. The chain joins TRBV6-5 to TRBJ1-2; 7 bases line up with TRBD1. J gave up 5 bases and V 6 bases, and 9 bases lay outside the gene matches. Germline CDR1 MNHEY, CDR2 SVGAGI. This CDR3 is built from 14 residues. Written as DNA, the CDR3 is TGTGCCAGCAGCTTTGACAGGGAAGGGTATGGCTACACCTTC. Its translation: CASSFDREGYGYTF.

The chain employs TRBV9 and TRBJ2-5; no clear D. This CDR3 contains 14 residues. The V and J ends lost 0 bases and 4 bases respectively, with 10 bases between them. Per germline, CDR1 SGDLS and CDR2 YYNGEE. The DNA for the CDR3 is TGTGCCAGCAGCGTAGAACCCGGACGAGAGACCCAGTACTTC. As protein: CASSVEPGRETQYF.

V is TRBV5-1 and J is TRBJ1-4; weak D call: TRBD1 (5 bases). The germline V gene encodes CDR1 SGHRS and CDR2 YFSETQ. The CDR3 covers 14 residues. Trimming took 5 bases from V and 3 from J, leaving 11 bases between them. CDR3 protein: CASRAGGSNEKLFF. Here the CDR3 DNA reads TGCGCCAGCAGGGCCGGGGGGTCTAATGAAAAACTGTTTTTT.

The V call is TRBV11-3, the J call TRBJ2-3; TRBD2 agrees at 14 bases. V trimming: 5 bases; J trimming: 6 bases; junction bases outside the gene matches: 10. This CDR3 has 17 residues. Germline CDR1 SGHNT, CDR2 YENEEA. In nucleotides, the CDR3 is TGTGCCAGCAGCGCCTCCGGGACTAGCGGGGGAGGGGATACGCAGTATTTT. This translates into CASSASGTSGGGDTQYF.

This chain links TRBV2 with TRBJ1-2; a weak D match, TRBD1 (5 bases). The CDR3 length is 13 residues. Trimming removed 8 bases from V and 4 bases from J, with 14 bases in between. Germline V gene sequence: CDR1 SNHLY, CDR2 FYNNEI. The CDR3 spells CASSAGRVYGYTF. The CDR3 coding sequence is TGTGCCAGCTCGGCGGGACGGGTCTATGGCTACACCTTC.

The rearrangement uses TRBV11-3 and TRBJ1-1; D is undetermined. Germline CDR1 and CDR2: SGHNT and YENEEA. Between the trimmed V and J ends, which lost 2 bases and 4 bases, there was a span of 14 bases. The CDR3 is 15 amino acids. The CDR3 spells CASSLTGGYPTEAFF. The DNA for the CDR3 is TGTGCCAGCAGCTTAACCGGAGGGTATCCCACTGAAGCTTTCTTT. The whole variable domain, filled in from reference TRBV11-3 and TRBJ1-1, reads EAGVVQSPRYKIIEKKQPVAFWCNPISGHNTLYWYLQNLGQGPELLIRYENEEAVDDSQLPKDRFSAERLKGVDSTLKIQPAELGDSAVYLCASSLTGGYPTEAFFGQGTRLTVV.

The gene calls are TRBV25-1 and TRBJ2-1, with D unresolved. The CDR3 extends over 14 amino acids. V was trimmed by 6 bases and J by 2 bases, leaving 11 bases between them. Looked up from germline, CDR1 is MGHDK and CDR2 is SYGVNS. DNA for the CDR3: TGTGCCAGCAGAGGAGAACAGCCCTACAATGAGCAGTTCTTC. As protein: CASRGEQPYNEQFF.

The chain is built from TRBV19 and TRBJ2-4; 12 bases line up with TRBD2. Trimming took 3 bases from V and 6 from J; bases not matched to a gene: 0. This CDR3 has 14 amino acids. Per germline, CDR1 LNHDA and CDR2 SQIVND (reference sequence). CDR3 in amino acids: CASSMTSGGNIQYF. The CDR3 nucleotides are TGTGCCAGTAGTATGACTAGCGGGGGAAACATTCAGTACTTC.

In its sample, this clone is medium-sized (0.01 to 0.1%). The chain couples TRBV30 to TRBJ1-6; 9 bases agree with TRBD1. Losses at the gene ends were 7 bases for V and 8 bases for J; bases not matched to a gene: 6. Germline CDR1 reads GTSNPN; CDR2 reads SVGIG (reference sequence). This CDR3 has 13 amino acids. CDR3 sequence reads: CASKRTGDSPLHF. The CDR3 DNA reads as TGTGCCTCAAAGAGGACAGGGGATTCACCCCTCCACTTT.

The V gene is TRBV7-2, the J gene TRBJ2-7; possibly TRBD2 for D (7 bases). CDR1 and CDR2 from the germline V gene are SGHTA and FQGNSA. The V end was cut by 4 bases, the J end by 0 bases, with 22 bases between. This CDR3 contains 18 residues. The CDR3 sequence: CASSSQVWGGGRSYEQYF. The CDR3 region has the DNA TGTGCCAGCAGCTCTCAGGTTTGGGGCGGGGGCCGCTCCTACGAGCAGTACTTC.

CDR3 DNA sequence: TGTGCCAGCAGCCAAGATTTGGGAAGGCAGCATTTT. It specifies CASSQDLGRQHF. The chain carries TRBV14 and TRBJ1-5, with D unclear. The germline gives CDR1 SGHDN, CDR2 FVKESK. V was clipped by 0 bases and J by 13 bases, with 10 bases between them. The CDR3 extends over 12 amino acids.

The rearrangement links TRBV4-1 to TRBJ1-6; 8 nucleotides match TRBD1. The CDR3 covers 15 residues. Germline CDR1 and CDR2: MGHRA and YSYEKL. J gave up 10 bases and V 2 bases, and 7 bases lay outside the gene matches. The CDR3 region has the DNA TGCGCCAGCAGCCAACAGATACAGGGGGTGTCACCCCTCCACTTT. Translating gives CASSQQIQGVSPLHF.

The V and J genes are TRBV7-2 and TRBJ1-2; no definite D call. The CDR3 consists of 16 residues. CDR1 is SGHTA, CDR2 FQGNSA, per germline. Trimming removed 1 base from V and 2 bases from J, with 14 bases in between. Here the CDR3 reads CASSLGQLDMNYGYTF. CDR3 coding DNA: TGTGCCAGCAGCTTAGGTCAGTTAGACATGAACTATGGCTACACCTTC.

The chain links TRBV6-5 to TRBJ1-4; TRBD1 might be the D (5 bases). Germline loops: CDR1 MNHEY, CDR2 SVGAGI. There are 13 residues in the CDR3. Trimming removed 7 bases from V and 5 bases from J, with 11 bases in between. Here the CDR3 reads CASKRGGNEKLFF. The CDR3 region has the DNA TGTGCCAGCAAGAGGGGAGGGAATGAAAAACTGTTTTTT.

This rearrangement joins TRBV5-8 to TRBJ2-7; D perhaps matches TRBD2 (6 bases). The CDR3 covers 11 residues. The ends were cut back, 4 bases at V and 7 bases at J, with 9 bases in the middle. The germline CDR1 and CDR2 sequences are SGHTS and YDEGEE. The CDR3 here is CASSRRGEQYF. CDR3 nucleotide sequence: TGTGCCAGCAGCCGACGGGGGGAGCAGTACTTC.

The CDR3 DNA reads TGTGCCAGCAGTGGTAGCGGGGGGGCCTCTAATGAGCAGTTCTTC. It yields the protein CASSGSGGASNEQFF. The chain recombines TRBV6-4 with TRBJ2-1, with TRBD2 matching over 11 bases. V lost 4 bases and J lost 7; bases outside the gene matches: 6. This CDR3 region has 15 residues. Looked up from germline, CDR1 is MRHNA and CDR2 is SNTAGT.

This clone appeared a few times. The chain combines TRBV9 with TRBJ2-3; D is uncertain. The CDR3 extends over 13 amino acids. Looked up from germline, CDR1 is SGDLS and CDR2 is YYNGEE. Trimming pared 0 bases from V and 5 bases from J, leaving 7 bases between. The CDR3 nucleotides read TGTGCCAGCAGCGTAGCCCACGTAGATACGCAGTATTTT. Translating gives CASSVAHVDTQYF.

This chain links TRBV27 with TRBJ2-7; 10 bases line up with TRBD1. The V segment lost 4 bases and the J segment 4 bases; nucleotides outside the gene matches: 10. The length of the CDR3 is 16 residues. Germline CDR1 is MNHEY and CDR2 is SMNVEV (reference sequence). The CDR3 loop is CASSYRTGGMGYEQYF. In DNA form, the CDR3 reads TGTGCCAGCAGTTACCGGACAGGGGGGATGGGGTACGAGCAGTACTTC.

The CDR3 DNA sequence: TGTGCCAGCAGCTTAGCCGGAAACACCATATATTTT. Its translation is CASSLAGNTIYF. The rearrangement joins TRBV7-2 to TRBJ1-3; D call uncertain. V dropped 0 bases and J dropped 4 bases, with 1 base sitting between them. CDR1 and CDR2 (germline): SGHTA, FQGNSA. The CDR3 contains 12 residues.

Here the CDR3 reads CATSRDVAGELFF. The CDR3 DNA sequence: TGTGCCACCAGCAGAGATGTGGCCGGGGAGCTGTTTTTT. The chain is built from TRBV15 and TRBJ2-2; no firm D call. The CDR3 is 13 amino acids. The germline V gene has CDR1 LNHNV and CDR2 YYDKDF (reference sequence). Deletions cut 0 bases from V and 6 bases from J, with 5 bases between.